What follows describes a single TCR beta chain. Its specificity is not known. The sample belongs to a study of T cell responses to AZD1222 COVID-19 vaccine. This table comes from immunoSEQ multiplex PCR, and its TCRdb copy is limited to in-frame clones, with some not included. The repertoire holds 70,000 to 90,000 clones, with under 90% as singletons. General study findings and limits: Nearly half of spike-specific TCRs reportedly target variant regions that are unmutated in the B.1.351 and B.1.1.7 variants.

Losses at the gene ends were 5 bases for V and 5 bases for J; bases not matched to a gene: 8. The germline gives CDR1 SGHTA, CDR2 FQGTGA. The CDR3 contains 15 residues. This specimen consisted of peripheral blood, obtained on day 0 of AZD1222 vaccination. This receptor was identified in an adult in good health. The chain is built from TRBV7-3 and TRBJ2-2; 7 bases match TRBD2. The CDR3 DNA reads TGTGCCAGCAGCCCCCACCAGCGGGAAACCGGGGAGCTGTTTTTT. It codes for CASSPHQRETGELFF.